This T cell receptor (beta chain) was sequenced in a study of blood T cell repertoires in COVID-19. The wider study: The United States, Italy and Spain supplied acute and convalescent COVID-19 samples. In each case, the material was cDNA or gDNA derived from T cells, B-cell-depleted T cells, or PBMCs.

The protocol was immunoSEQ multiplex PCR, while the TCRdb copy is restricted to in-frame clones and leaves out a portion. The sample lists about 300,000 clones; 70% to 90% were seen once. The CDR3 is 15 residues long. V shed 2 bases and J shed 5 bases, with 15 bases lying between them. In germline, CDR1 is LGHDT, CDR2 YNNKEL (reference sequence). V and J are TRBV3-1 (or the pseudogene TRBV3-2) and TRBJ1-1; D call uncertain. The sequencing input was peripheral blood. The origin of this receptor is a man aged 65 to 85 with acute or convalescent COVID-19. CDR3 coding DNA: TGTGCCAGCAGCCAAAGCGGGGTAGGTCGAACTGAAGCTTTCTTT. Translating it yields CASSQSGVGRTEAFF.